This T cell receptor (beta chain) was sequenced during a study of blood T cell repertoires in COVID-19. V gave up 6 bases and J gave up 4 bases, with 15 bases separating them. Germline-derived CDR1 and CDR2 are MDHEN and SYDVKM. The CDR3 consists of 14 residues. This clone occurred once. The authors' processing: Reference gene primer amplification gave nucleated cell count estimates. Sequenced by immunoSEQ multiplex PCR; TCRdb stores in-frame clones only, minus some. The V and J calls and clone size come from that table; D and trimming were worked out from the DNA. Altogether some 220,000 clones are present, 75% to 90% being singletons, with the ten largest covering less than 6%.

The J gene is TRBJ1-1, the V gene TRBV28; D possibly corresponds to TRBD1 (5 bases). The clonotype comes from a woman aged 70-85 years with COVID-19, enrolled during active disease. The material sequenced was peripheral blood. CDR3 protein: CASSLRVLGTEAFF. Written as DNA, the CDR3 is TGTGCCAGCAGCCTCAGGGTTTTGGGCACTGAAGCTTTCTTT.